Shown below are 26 T cell receptor beta chains from a single sample sequenced in a study of blood T cells in healthy people across ages. A second PCR, run for about 6 to 12 cycles, used a sample-barcoded 5' primer plus a J-beta primer mix. Each CDR3 protein gets one entry after TCRdb re-called the 5' RACE reads with MiXCR. The data contain about 320,000 distinct CDR3 sequences, 25% to 30% of them singletons. The sample comprised blood. Receptors originate from a woman between 70 and 85 years old in good health.

This clonotype was counted only a few times. The chain links TRBV28 to TRBJ1-1, with D perhaps matching TRBD1 (6 bases). The germline CDR1 and CDR2 sequences are MDHEN and SYDVKM. With 7 bases removed from V and 6 bases from J, the gap between germline ends came to 15 bases. There are 13 residues in the CDR3. This chain's CDR3 is CASTLRRGPEAFF. Here the CDR3 DNA reads TGTGCCAGCACCCTCCGGCGGGGGCCTGAAGCTTTCTTT.

This sequence joins TRBV29-1 and TRBJ2-7; 14 bases map to TRBD2. Per the germline V gene, CDR1 is SQVTM and CDR2 is ANQGSEA. The trim removed 8 bases at V and 1 base at J, leaving 4 bases unmatched. This CDR3 has 14 amino acids. CDR3 in amino acids: CSTGTSGSSYEQYF. The CDR3 DNA sequence: TGCAGCACCGGGACTAGCGGGAGTTCCTACGAGCAGTACTTC.

The table lists this clonotype with many counts. The rearrangement uses TRBV7-3 and TRBJ2-1; D might be TRBD1 (5 bases). The CDR3 runs to 12 residues. Trimming pared 6 bases from V and 4 bases from J, leaving 7 bases between. Germline V gene sequence: CDR1 SGHTA, CDR2 FQGTGA. In nucleotides, the CDR3 is TGTGCCAGCAGTTCAGGGTACAATGAGCAGTTCTTC. As protein: CASSSGYNEQFF.

This sequence joins TRBV5-6 and TRBJ2-2; D may be TRBD1 or TRBD2 (5 bases each). V shed 1 base and J shed 4 bases, with 14 bases lying between them. Germline V gene lookup returns CDR1 SGHDT and CDR2 YYEEEE. This CDR3 is 16 amino acids long. The CDR3 here is CASSLFEGISTGELFF. CDR3 in DNA: TGTGCCAGCAGCTTGTTTGAGGGGATAAGCACCGGGGAGCTGTTTTTT. The whole variable domain, remainder taken from reference TRBV5-6 and TRBJ2-2, is DAGVTQSPTHLIKTRGQQVTLRCSPKSGHDTVSWYQQALGQGPQFIFQYYEEEERQRGNFPDRFSGHQFPNYSSELNVNALLLGDSALYLCASSLFEGISTGELFFGEGSRLTVL.

The chain combines TRBV20-1 with TRBJ2-5; no reliable D call. The last part of the DNA fits TRBJ2-1 better; the J call may be wrong. This CDR3 has 14 residues. Germline loops: CDR1 DFQATT, CDR2 SNEGSKA (reference sequence). As DNA, the CDR3 is TGCAGTGCTAGAGCCTCGGCATTGGGCAATGAGCAGTTCTTC. Translated, it gives CSARASALGNEQFF.

The J gene is TRBJ1-1, the V gene TRBV2, with D unresolved. The germline CDR1 and CDR2 sequences are SNHLY and FYNNEI. Trimming took off 4 bases at V and 1 base at J, with 16 bases between the two ends. There are 16 residues in the CDR3. The chain's CDR3 is CASSGTDPIPNTEAFF. The CDR3, as DNA: TGTGCCAGCAGTGGGACGGATCCCATCCCGAACACTGAAGCTTTCTTT. Based on the CDR3 plus reference TRBV2 and TRBJ1-1, the full variable domain is EPEVTQTPSHQVTQMGQEVILRCVPISNHLYFYWYRQILGQKVEFLVSFYNNEISEKSEIFDDQFSVERPDGSNFTLKIRSTKLEDSAMYFCASSGTDPIPNTEAFFGQGTRLTVV.

The chain joins TRBV28 to TRBJ2-1; D call uncertain. The J call is uncertain, as TRBJ2-7 better fits the DNA end. CDR1 is MDHEN, CDR2 SYDVKM, per germline. The CDR3 has 12 amino acids. The CDR3 bases are TGTGCCAGCAGTTCCATAGTGTACGAGCAGTACTTC. Translated: CASSSIVYEQYF.

The chain uses TRBV7-9 and TRBJ1-1; D is unresolved. The length of the CDR3 is 15 residues. CDR1 is SEHNR and CDR2 is FQNEAQ in the germline V gene (reference sequence). The V end lost 1 base, the J end lost 3 bases, and 12 bases lay between the germline ends. The CDR3 DNA sequence: TGTGCCAGCAGCTTAGGAGGGAGTTTGTACACTGAAGCTTTCTTT. It yields the protein CASSLGGSLYTEAFF.

The table lists this clonotype with a few counts. Here the CDR3 reads CASSPRSGAYGYTF. CDR3 DNA sequence: TGTGCCAGTAGCCCCCGGTCGGGTGCATATGGCTACACCTTC. The chain has TRBV19 and TRBJ1-2; the D is unclear. This CDR3 is built from 14 residues. Deletions cut 6 bases from V and 5 bases from J, with 16 bases between. CDR1 and CDR2 (germline): LNHDA, SQIVND (reference sequence). Filled out from reference TRBV19 and TRBJ1-2, the complete variable domain reads DGGITQSPKYLFRKEGQNVTLSCEQNLNHDAMYWYRQDPGQGLRLIYYSQIVNDFQKGDIAEGYSVSREKKESFPLTVTSAQKNPTAFYLCASSPRSGAYGYTFGSGTRLTVV.

This clonotype has just one count. This chain links TRBV3-1 with TRBJ2-5; 9 nucleotides align to TRBD2. The CDR3 has 15 residues. Trimming took 3 bases from V and 2 from J; bases not matched to a gene: 4. The germline CDR1 and CDR2 sequences are LGHDT and YNNKEL (reference sequence). The CDR3 DNA is TGTGCCAGCAGCCAGCCGACTAGCGGTCAAGAGACCCAGTACTTC. This translates into CASSQPTSGQETQYF.

This clonotype was picked up one time. CDR3 sequence reads: CASSFSLAGYNEQFF. CDR3 bases: TGTGCCAGCAGCTTTTCCCTAGCGGGGTACAATGAGCAGTTCTTC. The chain employs TRBV7-9 and TRBJ2-1; 9 nucleotides agree with TRBD2. The CDR3 sequence is 15 residues long. Germline loops: CDR1 SEHNR, CDR2 FQNEAQ (reference sequence). Trimming cost V 3 bases and J 4 bases; bases outside gene matches: 4.

This clonotype was observed a handful of times. The chain combines TRBV29-1 with TRBJ2-1; D remains ambiguous. Germline V gives CDR1 SQVTM, CDR2 ANQGSEA. This CDR3 spans 11 amino acids. The germline V and J ends were trimmed by 4 bases and 10 bases, with 11 bases remaining between them. CDR3 sequence reads: CSVGVAVEQFF. CDR3 sequence (DNA): TGCAGCGTTGGTGTGGCGGTCGAGCAGTTCTTC.

This clonotype was recorded a few times. V gene TRBV14 combines with J gene TRBJ2-7; D not resolved. The CDR3 sequence is 12 residues long. Between the trimmed V and J ends, which lost 2 bases and 4 bases, there was a span of 6 bases. Germline V gene lookup returns CDR1 SGHDN and CDR2 FVKESK. The CDR3 bases are TGTGCCAGCAGCCAAATTGAATACGAGCAGTACTTC. Protein product: CASSQIEYEQYF.

This chain connects TRBV28 to TRBJ1-5; D is unclear. The length of the CDR3 is 15 residues. CDR1 is MDHEN, CDR2 SYDVKM, per germline. Trimming pared 6 bases from V and 4 bases from J, leaving 16 bases between. CDR3 loop: CASRLGGGMNQPQHF. CDR3 nucleotides: TGTGCCAGCAGGCTAGGAGGAGGTATGAATCAGCCCCAGCATTTT.

This clonotype showed up many times. The V call is TRBV25-1, the J call TRBJ1-4; D call uncertain. V was clipped by 7 bases and J by 7 bases, with 13 bases between them. Germline V CDR1 and CDR2: MGHDK, SYGVNS. The CDR3 loop spans 13 amino acids. Here the CDR3 reads CASISRESEKLFF. The CDR3 nucleotides read TGTGCCAGCATAAGTAGGGAGAGTGAAAAACTGTTTTTT.

The chain recombines TRBV7-6 with TRBJ1-4, with D perhaps matching TRBD1 (5 bases). V lost 5 bases, J lost 7 bases, and 20 bases lay in between. The CDR3 spans 16 residues. The germline CDR1 and CDR2 sequences are SGHVS and FNYEAQ. This CDR3 is CASSLGAPGVGEKLFF. CDR3 sequence (DNA): TGTGCCAGCAGCCTCGGGGCCCCGGGCGTCGGTGAAAAACTGTTTTTT.

V and J are TRBV7-2 and TRBJ2-5; TRBD2 matches at 8 bases. Germline trimming cut 7 bases from V and 5 bases from J; bases unmatched to any gene: 9. Germline V gives CDR1 SGHTA, CDR2 FQGNSA. This CDR3 spans 14 amino acids. CDR3 nucleotide sequence: TGTGCCAGCACCATTAGCGGGATAGTGGAGACCCAGTACTTC. Translated, it gives CASTISGIVETQYF.

This sequence joins TRBV29-1 and TRBJ2-7, with D perhaps assigned TRBD1 or TRBD2 (7 bases each). The CDR3 spans 13 residues. Germline V gene data show CDR1 as SQVTM and CDR2 as ANQGSEA. The ends were cut back, 4 bases at V and 2 bases at J, with 12 bases in the middle. CDR3 sequence: CSVAGGGPYEQYF. CDR3 sequence (DNA): TGCAGCGTTGCAGGGGGGGGCCCCTACGAGCAGTACTTC.

As regards this clonotype: The junction departs from the called germline gene at one end, perhaps through a read error. The J gene is TRBJ1-4, the V gene TRBV6-2 or TRBV6-3; maybe TRBD1 (5 bases). Germline assignment: CDR1 MNHEY and CDR2 SVGEGT. The CDR3 is 13 residues long. The CDR3 DNA reads as TGTGCCAGCAGTTACGGGGAGACGGTCTTCAGGGATTTT. Its translation is CASSYGETVFRDF.

The chain has TRBV15 and TRBJ2-2; D possibly corresponds to TRBD1 (5 bases). The CDR3 loop spans 16 amino acids. Between the trimmed V and J ends, which lost 0 bases and 4 bases, there was a span of 12 bases. Germline V gene data show CDR1 as LNHNV and CDR2 as YYDKDF (reference sequence). DNA of the CDR3: TGTGCCACCAGCAGAGATTGGCAGGGCGGCACCGGGGAGCTGTTTTTT. This sequence encodes CATSRDWQGGTGELFF.

This chain uses TRBV4-1 with TRBJ2-7; 8 bases align to TRBD2. Per the germline V gene, CDR1 is MGHRA and CDR2 is YSYEKL. The CDR3 runs to 15 residues. V shed 4 bases and J 0 bases; nucleotides not matched to a gene: 5. Written as DNA, the CDR3 is TGCGCCAGCAGCCCCACCGGGACTAGCTCCTACGAGCAGTACTTC. Translating gives CASSPTGTSSYEQYF.

The gene calls are TRBV7-3 and TRBJ2-5; the match to TRBD2 covers 12 bases. The J call may be in error: the DNA end matches TRBJ2-1 better. Germline-derived CDR1 and CDR2 are SGHTA and FQGTGA. The CDR3 contains 17 residues. The CDR3 reads CASSPQASGRGSNEQFF. The CDR3 nucleotides read TGTGCCAGCAGCCCCCAAGCTAGCGGGAGGGGGAGTAATGAGCAGTTCTTC.

The chain combines TRBV20-1 with TRBJ2-5; 9 positions match TRBD1. Germline V gene sequence: CDR1 DFQATT, CDR2 SNEGSKA (reference sequence). CDR3 size: 13 residues. After removal of 5 bases from V and 9 bases from J, the junction contained 10 bases not matched to a gene. CDR3 in DNA: TGCAGTGCTGTGCCCGACAGGGGGGAGGCCCAGTACTTC. Translating it yields CSAVPDRGEAQYF.

J is TRBJ2-1 and V is TRBV7-2, with TRBD2 matching over 8 bases. CDR1 SGHTA and CDR2 FQGNSA come from the germline V gene. Trimming at V came to 2 bases and at J to 6 bases, leaving 6 bases not matched to a gene. This CDR3 spans 15 amino acids. CDR3 sequence reads: CASSLSSGRSNEQFF. In nucleotides, the CDR3 is TGTGCCAGCAGCTTATCTAGCGGGCGCTCCAATGAGCAGTTCTTC.

J is TRBJ2-4 and V is TRBV7-2; TRBD2 is a possible D gene (5 bases). Germline-derived CDR1 and CDR2 are SGHTA and FQGNSA. The V end lost 0 bases, the J end lost 5 bases, and 11 bases lay between the germline ends. The length of the CDR3 is 15 residues. The CDR3 reads CASSLAAGGENIQYF. DNA for the CDR3: TGTGCCAGCAGCTTAGCGGCGGGCGGCGAAAACATTCAGTACTTC. The complete variable domain, with remaining parts taken from reference TRBV7-2 and TRBJ2-4, reads GAGVSQSPSNKVTEKGKDVELRCDPISGHTALYWYRQSLGQGLEFLIYFQGNSAPDKSGLPSDRFSAERTGGSVSTLTIQRTQQEDSAVYLCASSLAAGGENIQYFGAGTRLSVL.

The rearrangement joins TRBV29-1 to TRBJ1-5; 8 positions match TRBD1. Germline trimming cut 7 bases from V and 6 bases from J; bases unmatched to any gene: 8. The CDR3 sequence is 13 residues long. Germline loops: CDR1 SQVTM, CDR2 ANQGSEA. In DNA, the CDR3 is TGCAGCGCTATGACAGGGGAGGGTCAGCCCCAGCATTTT. Translation gives CSAMTGEGQPQHF.